The next 19 T cell receptor beta chains were all read from a single sample in a study of PD-L1 blockade in urothelial cancer (dated by TCRdb to about 2017). This sample's time point label indicates: peripheral blood 6 weeks after treatment start. Library prep was done by the immunoSEQ multiplex PCR assay. TCRdb limited this immuneACCESS table to in-frame rearrangements with V and J called. A share of clones is missing; checked studies link under half to unresolved V genes, and the rest is unexplained. Counted in this sample were some 110,000 clones; roughly 91% of them appeared once. Roughly 1.8% of the sample comes from the top ten. This material consisted of PBMCs, taken around atezolizumab (anti-PD-L1) treatment. These receptors originate from a man aged 55 to 70 with urothelial cancer.

This chain uses TRBV18 with TRBJ2-2, with 15 bases that match TRBD2. The germline V gene has CDR1 KGHSH and CDR2 LQKENI. CDR3 length: 18 amino acids. J gave up 3 bases and V 6 bases, and 8 bases lay outside the gene matches. CDR3 sequence reads: CASSLGLAGGPHTGELFF. The CDR3 DNA follows: TGTGCCAGCTCCCTCGGACTAGCGGGAGGGCCGCACACCGGGGAGCTGTTTTTT.

The chain's CDR3 is CAWSVGGTVGEKLFF. Here the CDR3 DNA reads TGTGCCTGGAGTGTTGGCGGGACCGTCGGTGAAAAACTGTTTTTT. V gene TRBV30 combines with J gene TRBJ1-4; D might be TRBD1 (5 bases). V lost 0 bases and J 7 bases, leaving 15 bases between the germline ends. The CDR3 contains 15 residues. Germline values: CDR1 GTSNPN, CDR2 SVGIG (reference sequence).

The rearrangement uses TRBV27 and TRBJ1-1; a possible D gene is TRBD1 (6 bases). V was trimmed by 5 bases and J by 4 bases, leaving 20 bases between them. Germline V gives CDR1 MNHEY, CDR2 SMNVEV (reference sequence). This CDR3 has 16 residues. Here the CDR3 DNA reads TGTGCCAGCAGTCTAAGAGTACCGCAGGGGACCACTGAAGCTTTCTTT. This translates into CASSLRVPQGTTEAFF.

The chain couples TRBV7-2 to TRBJ1-4; D gene uncertain. This CDR3 spans 12 amino acids. CDR1 is SGHTA, CDR2 FQGNSA, per germline. V lost 4 bases to trimming and J lost 4 bases, with 4 bases between them. The CDR3 DNA reads TGTGCCAGCAGCTCCAATAATGAAAAACTGTTTTTT. This gives the protein CASSSNNEKLFF.

The chain couples TRBV19 to TRBJ2-5, with 7 bases aligning to TRBD1. The CDR3 is made up of 15 amino acids. Germline V gives CDR1 LNHDA, CDR2 SQIVND (reference sequence). V trimming: 1 base; J trimming: 2 bases; junction bases outside the gene matches: 4. CDR3 coding DNA: TGTGCCAGTAGTATAGGGGGACAGCTTCAAGAGACCCAGTACTTC. This sequence encodes CASSIGGQLQETQYF.

V gene TRBV5-6 combines with J gene TRBJ2-7; 7 bases agree with TRBD1. This CDR3 is 14 amino acids long. V trimming: 0 bases; J trimming: 3 bases; junction bases outside the gene matches: 3. The germline gives CDR1 SGHDT, CDR2 YYEEEE. DNA for the CDR3: TGTGCCAGCAGCTTGGGTCCAGGGGGCTACGAGCAGTACTTC. It specifies CASSLGPGGYEQYF.

The chain employs TRBV7-9 and TRBJ2-7, with D possibly being TRBD1 (6 bases). Per germline, CDR1 SEHNR and CDR2 FQNEAQ (reference sequence). The length of the CDR3 is 14 residues. Trimming shortened V by 5 bases and J by 2 bases, and 13 bases separated the two germline ends. The CDR3 nucleotides are TGTGCCAGCAGCCAACAGGGCACGGCCTACGAGCAGTACTTC. Amino acid sequence: CASSQQGTAYEQYF.

This clone was seen a few times. The CDR3 coding sequence is TGTGCCAGCAGGCACAGGGACCCTTCCTCCTACGAGCAGTACTTC. Translating gives CASRHRDPSSYEQYF. The gene calls are TRBV6-1 and TRBJ2-7, with D possibly being TRBD1 (6 bases). Trimming pared 6 bases from V and 0 bases from J, leaving 15 bases between. This CDR3 is 15 amino acids long. Germline CDR1 and CDR2: MNHNS and SASEGT.

This chain links TRBV19 with TRBJ2-7; D not resolved. Trimming removed 3 bases at V and 4 bases at J, with 10 bases between. The CDR3 has 13 amino acids. The germline V gene encodes CDR1 LNHDA and CDR2 SQIVND (reference sequence). In nucleotides, the CDR3 is TGTGCCAGTAGTATTTCACCCACTTACGAGCAGTACTTC. Its protein product is CASSISPTYEQYF.

This chain joins TRBV5-6 and TRBJ1-2; 7 bases align to TRBD1. Losses at the gene ends were 0 bases for V and 0 bases for J; bases not matched to a gene: 2. CDR1 SGHDT and CDR2 YYEEEE come from the germline V gene. This CDR3 is 15 amino acids long. The CDR3: CASSLAGGTNYGYTF. The CDR3 nucleotides are TGTGCCAGCAGCTTGGCAGGGGGGACTAACTATGGCTACACCTTC.

The chain employs TRBV10-3 and TRBJ2-2; 7 bases match TRBD2. The CDR3 length is 14 residues. Germline V CDR1 and CDR2: ENHRY, SYGVKD. The trim removed 2 bases at V and 6 bases at J, leaving 3 bases unmatched. The CDR3 here is CAISEREGSGELFF. For the CDR3, the DNA is TGTGCCATCAGTGAGAGGGAGGGGTCCGGGGAGCTGTTTTTT.

Note on this clone: Other nucleotide sequences in the sample specify the same CDR3. V usage is TRBV9 and J usage is TRBJ2-7; no firm D call. The germline V gene encodes CDR1 SGDLS and CDR2 YYNGEE. The CDR3 extends over 15 amino acids. Trimming cost V 2 bases and J 0 bases, with 12 bases left between them. The chain's CDR3 is CASSVGGSSSYEQYF. CDR3 sequence (DNA): TGTGCCAGCAGCGTCGGCGGATCGAGCTCCTACGAGCAGTACTTC.

In DNA, the CDR3 is TGTGCCAGTAGTGCCGACTACAGGGGCACCGGGGAGCTGTTTTTT. Residues: CASSADYRGTGELFF. The chain uses TRBV19 and TRBJ2-2; 7 positions agree with TRBD1. Germline-derived CDR1 and CDR2 are LNHDA and SQIVND (reference sequence). The CDR3 runs 15 residues. J gave up 4 bases and V 5 bases, and 7 bases lay outside the gene matches.

The chain recombines TRBV11-3 with TRBJ2-1, with 7 bases aligning to TRBD1. V gave up 2 bases and J gave up 0 bases; unmatched junction bases: 1. This CDR3 contains 15 residues. Germline CDR1 is SGHNT and CDR2 is YENEEA. The CDR3 spells CASSLSGGSYNEQFF. DNA of the CDR3: TGTGCCAGCAGCTTATCAGGGGGCTCCTACAATGAGCAGTTCTTC.

This chain joins TRBV27 and TRBJ1-2, with 9 bases lining up with TRBD1. Germline CDR1 MNHEY, CDR2 SMNVEV (reference sequence). The CDR3 is made up of 18 amino acids. Trimming cost V 4 bases and J 2 bases; bases outside gene matches: 14. This chain's CDR3 is CASSYSGQGRYPNYGYTF. CDR3 nucleotide sequence: TGTGCCAGCAGTTATTCCGGACAGGGGCGATACCCAAACTATGGCTACACCTTC.

The table lists this clone with a few counts. The rearrangement joins TRBV5-1 to TRBJ1-2; 8 positions agree with TRBD1. The CDR3 spans 15 residues. Germline-derived CDR1 and CDR2 are SGHRS and YFSETQ. V shed 4 bases and J 1 base; nucleotides not matched to a gene: 6. The CDR3 sequence: CASSAYRGDNYGYTF. The CDR3 DNA reads TGCGCCAGCAGCGCCTACAGGGGGGATAACTATGGCTACACCTTC.

The CDR3 here is CSVFNMNTGELFF. CDR3 nucleotide sequence: TGCAGCGTTTTCAACATGAACACCGGGGAGCTGTTTTTT. The rearrangement links TRBV29-1 to TRBJ2-2; no firm D call. The V and J ends lost 5 bases and 1 base respectively, with 8 bases between them. The germline V gene encodes CDR1 SQVTM and CDR2 ANQGSEA. CDR3 length: 13 residues.

In nucleotides, the CDR3 is TGTGCCAGCAGTTTAGCGGGGGGTCAACGGAGCAATCAGCCCCAGCATTTT. Amino acids: CASSLAGGQRSNQPQHF. This chain uses TRBV27 with TRBJ1-5, with D tentatively TRBD1 (5 bases). CDR1 MNHEY and CDR2 SMNVEV come from the germline V gene (reference sequence). V was shortened by 2 bases and J by 1 base, with 15 bases between the two germline ends. The CDR3 spans 17 residues.

Of note for this clone: This sample includes further DNA sequences coding for the same CDR3. V usage is TRBV28 and J usage is TRBJ2-1, with TRBD2 identical over 10 bases. Germline assignment: CDR1 MDHEN and CDR2 SYDVKM. V shed 5 bases and J 7 bases; nucleotides not matched to a gene: 5. The CDR3 runs to 14 residues. CDR3 loop: CASSRLAGVNEQFF. In DNA, the CDR3 is TGTGCCAGCAGTCGACTAGCGGGCGTAAATGAGCAGTTCTTC.